One TCR beta chain is described in this entry. These data come from a study of OX40 agonist ivuxolimab in advanced cancers. Germline CDR1 GTSNPN, CDR2 SVGIG (reference sequence). The CDR3 contains 15 residues. Losses at the gene ends were 3 bases for V and 1 base for J; bases not matched to a gene: 8. Generated by immunoSEQ multiplex PCR, the TCRdb table keeps only in-frame clones and is missing some. The sample consists of about 93,000 clones, around 90% of them appearing once. The chain carries TRBV30 and TRBJ2-5; 7 bases are a match to TRBD1. Sequencing used CD4+ or CD8+ T cells sorted from blood, obtained in a trial of the OX40 agonist ivuxolimab. This receptor was obtained from an adult with an advanced solid tumor such as melanoma, head and neck, liver or kidney cancer. The CDR3 nucleotides read TGTGCCTGGAGCCGGGCAGGGGGTTCCCAAGAGACCCAGTACTTC. The encoded protein is CAWSRAGGSQETQYF.